The 27 T cell receptor beta chains below all came from one sample that was sequenced in a study of cytotoxic CD8 clonotypes in ibrutinib-treated CLL. Generated by immunoSEQ multiplex PCR, the TCRdb table keeps only in-frame clones and is missing some. The repertoire includes about 300,000 clones, around 69% of them detected once, and about 6% sits in the top ten. This material consisted of PBMCs, taken at disease progression, from a patient treated with ibrutinib. The receptors originated from a human donor with chronic lymphocytic leukemia.

The chain carries TRBV4-1 and TRBJ1-1; maybe TRBD1 (6 bases). Trimming stripped 8 bases from V and 3 bases from J, with 16 bases between. CDR1 is MGHRA, CDR2 YSYEKL, per germline. This CDR3 has 14 amino acids. The CDR3 bases are TGCGCCAGCGGCGATAGGGGGTGGGACACTGAAGCTTTCTTT. It codes for CASGDRGWDTEAFF.

This chain uses TRBV19 with TRBJ1-5; 7 bases agree with TRBD1. V shed 6 bases and J 4 bases; nucleotides not matched to a gene: 9. The CDR3 loop spans 15 amino acids. CDR1 and CDR2 from the germline V gene are LNHDA and SQIVND (reference sequence). The DNA for the CDR3 is TGTGCCAGTAGGAGGGGGGGACAGTGGAATCAGCCCCAGCATTTT. The encoded protein is CASRRGGQWNQPQHF.

The genes are TRBV11-2 and TRBJ2-3; D is perhaps TRBD2 (6 bases). CDR1 SGHAT and CDR2 FQNNGV come from the germline V gene. Trimming took off 0 bases at V and 0 bases at J, with 7 bases between the two ends. The CDR3 extends over 15 amino acids. The CDR3 sequence: CASSLDGTSTDTQYF. The CDR3 DNA sequence: TGTGCCAGCAGCTTAGATGGGACTAGCACAGATACGCAGTATTTT.

The genes are TRBV9 and TRBJ1-1; no definite D call. The CDR3 consists of 15 residues. Germline values: CDR1 SGDLS, CDR2 YYNGEE. The V end lost 0 bases, the J end lost 1 base, and 10 bases lay between the germline ends. The CDR3 nucleotides are TGTGCCAGCAGCGTAGATGCCGCCCAGAACACTGAAGCTTTCTTT. This translates into CASSVDAAQNTEAFF. The full variable domain, completed using reference TRBV9 and TRBJ1-1, is DSGVTQTPKHLITATGQRVTLRCSPRSGDLSVYWYQQSLDQGLQFLIQYYNGEERAKGNILERFSAQQFPDLHSELNLSSLELGDSALYFCASSVDAAQNTEAFFGQGTRLTVV.

The rearrangement links TRBV7-3 to TRBJ2-3; TRBD1 is a possible D gene (5 bases). Trimming pared 3 bases from V and 4 bases from J, leaving 8 bases between. The germline V gene encodes CDR1 SGHTA and CDR2 FQGTGA. The CDR3 sequence is 13 residues long. The CDR3 region is CASSFSGSDTQYF. CDR3 coding DNA: TGTGCCAGCAGCTTCTCAGGGTCAGATACGCAGTATTTT.

This clone appeared once. The V and J genes are TRBV7-7 and TRBJ2-1; TRBD2 aligns across 12 bases. The ends lost 1 base at V and 1 base at J; junction bases unmatched: 2. Germline loops: CDR1 SSHAT, CDR2 FNYEAQ (reference sequence). The CDR3 extends over 17 amino acids. CDR3 amino acids: CASSLGTSGISYNEQFF. Written as DNA, the CDR3 is TGTGCCAGCAGCTTAGGGACTAGCGGGATATCCTACAATGAGCAGTTCTTC.

The V call is TRBV1, the J call TRBJ1-6. TRBV1 is shown as a pseudogene. The CDR3 covers 15 residues. CDR3: CTSSQDIGENSPLHF. The CDR3 coding sequence is TGCACCAGCAGCCAAGACATCGGAGAAAATTCACCCCTCCACTTT.

The chain is built from TRBV28 and TRBJ2-7; 10 bases are shared with TRBD2. Trimming at V came to 2 bases and at J to 3 bases, leaving 4 bases not matched to a gene. Germline V lookup: CDR1 MDHEN, CDR2 SYDVKM. This CDR3 has 15 amino acids. Here the CDR3 reads CASSLEASGSYEQYF. For the CDR3, the DNA is TGTGCCAGCAGTTTAGAGGCTAGCGGGAGCTACGAGCAGTACTTC.

This sequence joins TRBV10-1 and TRBJ1-1; D not resolved. The CDR3 has 15 residues. V dropped 2 bases and J dropped 1 base, with 11 bases sitting between them. Germline V CDR1 and CDR2: WNHNN, SYGVQD (reference sequence). CDR3 sequence (DNA): TGCGCCAGCAGTGAGACCGGGAAGAGGAACACTGAAGCTTTCTTT. As protein: CASSETGKRNTEAFF.

The chain is built from TRBV6-5 and TRBJ2-2; TRBD1 or TRBD2 may be the D gene (5 bases each). The germline CDR1 and CDR2 sequences are MNHEY and SVGAGI. V gave up 6 bases and J gave up 6 bases, with 14 bases separating them. This CDR3 is built from 14 residues. The CDR3 coding sequence is TGTGCCAGCAGGGACACGGTCGGGGCCGGGGAGCTGTTTTTT. Amino acids: CASRDTVGAGELFF.

CDR3 bases: TGTGCCAGCAGTTTATCCGGGACAGGGTACGAGCAGTACTTC. Protein: CASSLSGTGYEQYF. J is TRBJ2-7 and V is TRBV28, with TRBD1 matching 9 bases. J lost 4 bases, V lost 1 base, and 2 bases had no gene match. Germline-derived CDR1 and CDR2 are MDHEN and SYDVKM. This CDR3 is built from 14 residues.

The V call is TRBV4-3, the J call TRBJ2-1, with D possibly TRBD2 on 5 matching bases. V was shortened by 1 base and J by 8 bases, with 6 bases between the two germline ends. The CDR3 runs 12 residues. Germline CDR1 and CDR2: LGHNA and YSLEER. The CDR3 nucleotides are TGCGCCAGCAGCCAAGCGGACTATGAGCAGTTCTTC. It specifies CASSQADYEQFF.

The gene calls are TRBV29-1 and TRBJ2-7; unclear D gene. Germline V gene lookup returns CDR1 SQVTM and CDR2 ANQGSEA. The CDR3 has 15 residues. V lost 1 base and J lost 3, with 16 bases in between. CDR3 sequence: CSVEVSLMDSYEQYF. DNA for the CDR3: TGCAGCGTTGAAGTTTCACTGATGGATAGCTACGAGCAGTACTTC.

The chain has TRBV29-1 and TRBJ1-2, with TRBD1 matching 8 bases. The CDR3 sequence is 19 residues long. With 2 bases clipped from V and 3 bases from J, the junction kept 20 bases outside the gene matches. Germline V gene lookup returns CDR1 SQVTM and CDR2 ANQGSEA. CDR3 DNA: TGCAGCGTTGAACCCTTAGGCCAGGGGGCAAGTTCCCCATACTATGGCTACACCTTC. Translating it yields CSVEPLGQGASSPYYGYTF. The whole variable domain, remainder taken from reference TRBV29-1 and TRBJ1-2, is SAVISQKPSRDICQRGTSLTIQCQVDSQVTMMFWYRQQPGQSLTLIATANQGSEATYESGFVIDKFPISRPNLTFSTLTVSNMSPEDSSIYLCSVEPLGQGASSPYYGYTFGSGTRLTVV.

In this sample, this clone turned up once. The V and J genes are TRBV7-6 and TRBJ1-1; D uncertain. The germline V gene has CDR1 SGHVS and CDR2 FNYEAQ. V lost 2 bases and J lost 4, with 11 bases in between. The CDR3 loop spans 14 amino acids. The CDR3 bases are TGTGCCAGCAGCTTAAGTGAGGCATCCACTGAAGCTTTCTTT. Protein product: CASSLSEASTEAFF.

The V call is TRBV11-2, the J call TRBJ2-7; TRBD1 matches at 7 bases. The V and J ends lost 1 base and 7 bases, in that order; junction bases with no gene match: 10. Looked up from germline, CDR1 is SGHAT and CDR2 is FQNNGV. This CDR3 region has 15 residues. CDR3 sequence (DNA): TGTGCCAGCAGCTTAGGGCTACGAGTCAGGGGGGAGCAGTACTTC. Translating it yields CASSLGLRVRGEQYF.

The CDR3 nucleotides read TGTGCCAGCAGCTTGGTTTGGGCCACTGAAGCTTTCTTT. Protein: CASSLVWATEAFF. The genes are TRBV5-6 and TRBJ1-1, with D unclear. CDR3 length equals 13 residues. Trimming pared 0 bases from V and 4 bases from J, leaving 7 bases between. Per germline, CDR1 SGHDT and CDR2 YYEEEE.

In DNA, the CDR3 is TGCGCCAGCAGCTTGGGAAGCTTCAATGAGCAGTTCTTC. Protein sequence: CASSLGSFNEQFF. The chain employs TRBV5-1 and TRBJ2-1, with unresolved D. Trimming took 0 bases from V and 6 from J, leaving 7 bases between them. CDR3 size: 13 residues. The germline gives CDR1 SGHRS, CDR2 YFSETQ.

The V gene is TRBV29-1, the J gene TRBJ2-2, with D perhaps TRBD1 or TRBD2 (5 bases each). The V end lost 4 bases, the J end lost 5 bases, and 11 bases lay between the germline ends. This CDR3 contains 13 residues. CDR1 and CDR2 (germline): SQVTM, ANQGSEA. The DNA for the CDR3 is TGCAGCGTTGGCAGCTGGGGGACCGGGGAGCTGTTTTTT. Protein product: CSVGSWGTGELFF.

The rearrangement links TRBV10-3 to TRBJ1-5; weak D call: TRBD1 (5 bases). The V and J ends lost 1 base and 6 bases respectively, with 10 bases between them. Germline values: CDR1 ENHRY, CDR2 SYGVKD. There are 14 residues in the CDR3. The DNA for the CDR3 is TGTGCCATCAGTGAGTTGTCAGGGACTCAGCCCCAGCATTTT. Its translation is CAISELSGTQPQHF.

In this sample, this clone turned up once. The chain has TRBV7-6 and TRBJ2-7; D unresolved. CDR1 SGHVS and CDR2 FNYEAQ come from the germline V gene. CDR3 length: 8 amino acids. V dropped 1 base and J dropped 12 bases, with 1 base sitting between them. The CDR3 region has the DNA TGTGCCAGCAGCTTAGTGTACTTC. This codes for CASSLVYF.

The genes are TRBV9 and TRBJ2-1, with 7 positions matching TRBD2. V gave up 0 bases and J gave up 5 bases; unmatched junction bases: 8. Germline assignment: CDR1 SGDLS and CDR2 YYNGEE. The CDR3 is 16 amino acids. CDR3 nucleotide sequence: TGTGCCAGCAGCGTAGCGGTAGGGAGGGAAAACAATGAGCAGTTCTTC. As protein: CASSVAVGRENNEQFF.

V is TRBV19 and J is TRBJ2-3; D might be TRBD2 (5 bases). The CDR3 extends over 14 amino acids. Germline assignment: CDR1 LNHDA and CDR2 SQIVND (reference sequence). The V end was cut by 1 base, the J end by 3 bases, with 8 bases between. This CDR3 is CASSIVWRTDTQYF. CDR3 nucleotide sequence: TGTGCCAGTAGTATAGTTTGGAGGACAGATACGCAGTATTTT.

This clone has a handful of counts. The V and J genes are TRBV9 and TRBJ1-2, with 7 bases lining up with TRBD1. Germline V CDR1 and CDR2: SGDLS, YYNGEE. The V segment lost 3 bases and the J segment 0 bases; nucleotides outside the gene matches: 2. This CDR3 comprises 14 residues. The CDR3 loop is CASSAGQANYGYTF. The CDR3 DNA sequence: TGTGCCAGCAGCGCCGGACAGGCTAACTATGGCTACACCTTC.

The rearrangement links TRBV5-1 to TRBJ2-7, with 8 positions matching TRBD2. Germline lookup yields CDR1 SGHRS and CDR2 YFSETQ. The CDR3 runs to 15 residues. Trimming at V came to 0 bases and at J to 3 bases, leaving 5 bases not matched to a gene. CDR3 residues: CASSLDTSGFYEQYF. The DNA of the CDR3 is TGCGCCAGCAGCTTGGATACTAGCGGATTCTACGAGCAGTACTTC.

The chain combines TRBV19 with TRBJ2-1; a weak D match, TRBD2 (5 bases). The CDR3 loop spans 14 amino acids. V gave up 5 bases and J gave up 8 bases, with 16 bases separating them. In germline, CDR1 is LNHDA, CDR2 SQIVND (reference sequence). The CDR3: CASSLAGQTDEQFF. The CDR3 DNA sequence: TGTGCCAGTAGTCTTGCGGGTCAGACCGATGAGCAGTTCTTC. The full variable domain, completed using reference TRBV19 and TRBJ2-1, is DGGITQSPKYLFRKEGQNVTLSCEQNLNHDAMYWYRQDPGQGLRLIYYSQIVNDFQKGDIAEGYSVSREKKESFPLTVTSAQKNPTAFYLCASSLAGQTDEQFFGPGTRLTVL.

In this sample, this clone turned up a few times. The chain employs TRBV7-2 and TRBJ2-7; TRBD2 agrees at 8 bases. The germline CDR1 and CDR2 sequences are SGHTA and FQGNSA. J gave up 7 bases and V 4 bases, and 6 bases lay outside the gene matches. The CDR3 consists of 13 residues. CDR3 sequence (DNA): TGTGCCAGCAGCTCCCGACTAGCGAGGGAGCAGTACTTC. It yields the protein CASSSRLAREQYF.